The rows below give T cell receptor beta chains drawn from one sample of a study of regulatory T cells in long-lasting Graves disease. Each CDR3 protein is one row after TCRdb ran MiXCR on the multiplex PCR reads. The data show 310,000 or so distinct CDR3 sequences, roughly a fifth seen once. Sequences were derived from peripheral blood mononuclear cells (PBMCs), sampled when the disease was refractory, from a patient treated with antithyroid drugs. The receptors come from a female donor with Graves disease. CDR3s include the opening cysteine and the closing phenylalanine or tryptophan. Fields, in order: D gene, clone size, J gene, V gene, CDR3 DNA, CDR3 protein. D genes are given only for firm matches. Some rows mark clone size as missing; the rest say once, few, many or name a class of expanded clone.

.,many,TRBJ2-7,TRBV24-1,TGTGCCACCAGTGGCGACCAGATCTACGAGCAGTACTTC,CATSGDQIYEQYF
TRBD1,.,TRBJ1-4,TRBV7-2,TGTGCCAGCAGGCGGGACAGGGTGTCTGAAAAACTGTTTTTT,CASRRDRVSEKLFF
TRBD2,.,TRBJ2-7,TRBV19,TGTGCCAGTAGTCTGACTAGCGGAATCCCCTACGAGCAGTACTTC,CASSLTSGIPYEQYF
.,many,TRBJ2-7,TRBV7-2,TGTGCCAGCAGCTTATCACCGGGCCCCAACGAGCAGTACTTC,CASSLSPGPNEQYF
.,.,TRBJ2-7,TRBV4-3,TGCGCCAGCAGCCCTGGACGAGGGTACTCCTACGAGCAGTACTTC,CASSPGRGYSYEQYF
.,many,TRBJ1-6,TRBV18,TGTGCCAGCTCACCAGGGAGCATCTATAATTCACCCCTCCACTTT,CASSPGSIYNSPLHF
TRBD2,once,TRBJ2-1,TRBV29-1,TGCAGCGGAAATCGGGGGACTAGTCTAGACAATGAGCAGTTCTTC,CSGNRGTSLDNEQFF
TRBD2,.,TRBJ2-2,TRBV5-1,TGCGCCAGCAGCTATCGGACTAGTATGCTGGGGGACACCGGGGAGCTGTTTTTT,CASSYRTSMLGDTGELFF
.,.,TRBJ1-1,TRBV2,TGTGCCAGCAGTGTGGGGGCAGGGAACACTGAAGCTTTCTTT,CASSVGAGNTEAFF
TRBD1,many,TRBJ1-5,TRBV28,TGTGCCAGCAGTTCTTACCACAGTCCCGGGACAGGGTTTAGCAATCAGCCCCAGCATTTT,CASSSYHSPGTGFSNQPQHF
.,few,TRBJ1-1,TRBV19,TGTGCCAGTAGGCCACGGCTTGGCACTGAAGCTTTCTTT,CASRPRLGTEAFF
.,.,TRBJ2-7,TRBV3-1,TGTGCCAGCAGCCAAGATATGGCTAGAATTACCGAGCAGTACTTC,CASSQDMARITEQYF
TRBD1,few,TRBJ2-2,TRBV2,TGTGCCAGACAGGGGGTCGGTGCCACCGAGGAGCTGTTTTTT,CARQGVGATEELFF
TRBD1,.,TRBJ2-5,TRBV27,TGTGCCAGCAGTTCCCGGACAGGGATCATTGAGACCCAGTACTTC,CASSSRTGIIETQYF
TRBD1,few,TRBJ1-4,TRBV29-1,TGCAGCGGGTCCGGGACAGATGAAAAACTGTTTTTT,CSGSGTDEKLFF
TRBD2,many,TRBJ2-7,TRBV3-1,TGTGCCAGCAGCCAAGGGGCAAGTAGCGGGGGCCCCTCCTACGAGCAGTACTTC,CASSQGASSGGPSYEQYF
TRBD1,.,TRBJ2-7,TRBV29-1,TGCAGCGTATCCGACAGGGGAAGGGGAACGAACTACGAGCAGTACTTC,CSVSDRGRGTNYEQYF
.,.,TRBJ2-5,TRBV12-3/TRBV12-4,TGTGCCAGCAGTTCCTCGACGGGGAAAGAGACCCAGTACTTC,CASSSSTGKETQYF
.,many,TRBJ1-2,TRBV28,TGTGCCAGCAGCTTTCGAGGGGGCTATGGCTACACCTTC,CASSFRGGYGYTF
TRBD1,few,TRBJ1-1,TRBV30,TGTGCCTGGAGAGAAGGGACAGGGGCAATGTGGGCAGCTTTCTTT,CAWREGTGAMWAAFF
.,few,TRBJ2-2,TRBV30,TGTGCCTGGAGTGTCAACCGGGGCACCGGGGAGCTGTTTTTT,CAWSVNRGTGELFF
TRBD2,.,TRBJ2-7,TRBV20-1,TGCAGTGCTAGACGCGACCCCCTAGCGGTCTACGAGCAGTACTTC,CSARRDPLAVYEQYF